The 7 T cell receptor beta chains below all came from one sample that was sequenced in a study of cytomegalovirus exposure and HLA in healthy donors. 60 Vbeta and 13 Jbeta primers were used in PCR. Method: immunoSEQ multiplex PCR; TCRdb's copy keeps in-frame clones and lacks some. The sample lists 150,000 to 200,000 clones, around 68% seen once, with approximately 2.8% in the top ten. The sample consisted of PBMCs. The receptors come from a woman aged 40 to 49 in good health and CMV-seropositive.

A note on this clone: The junction differs from germline at one of its ends, possibly a read error. The chain joins TRBV27 to TRBJ2-7, with TRBD2 identical over 7 bases. The CDR3 contains 15 residues. Per the germline V gene, CDR1 is MNHEY and CDR2 is SMNVEV (reference sequence). The CDR3 protein is CASSRTSASSYEQCF. The CDR3 bases are TGTGCCAGCAGCAGAACTAGCGCAAGCTCCTACGAGCAGTGCTTC.

The chain's CDR3 is CASSFGTSGMKLFF. The DNA of the CDR3 is TGCGCCAGCAGCTTCGGGACTAGCGGGATGAAGCTGTTTTTT. The chain joins TRBV5-1 to TRBJ2-2, with TRBD2 identical over 13 bases. The CDR3 extends over 14 amino acids. Unmatched junction bases numbered 4, after V lost 2 bases and J lost 12 bases. In germline, CDR1 is SGHRS, CDR2 YFSETQ.

On this clone itself: Other DNA sequences in this sample translate to the same CDR3. The chain carries TRBV9 and TRBJ2-7; the D gene is possibly TRBD2 (5 bases). This CDR3 is 14 amino acids long. CDR1 and CDR2 (germline): SGDLS, YYNGEE. V lost 1 base and J 0 bases, leaving 8 bases between the germline ends. In DNA form, the CDR3 reads TGTGCCAGCAGCGTATCTAGCAGCTCCTACGAGCAGTACTTC. It translates to CASSVSSSSYEQYF.

V is TRBV7-9 and J is TRBJ1-2; maybe TRBD1 (6 bases). Per germline, CDR1 SEHNR and CDR2 FQNEAQ (reference sequence). V was clipped by 7 bases and J by 4 bases, with 22 bases between them. The CDR3 contains 16 residues. CDR3 region: CASKGNDPGDPYGYTF. CDR3 nucleotide sequence: TGTGCCAGCAAAGGGAATGATCCAGGGGACCCCTATGGCTACACCTTC.

This clone was recorded a few times. The chain couples TRBV29-1 to TRBJ1-1; 7 nucleotides align to TRBD1. This CDR3 contains 13 residues. J lost 5 bases, V lost 7 bases, and 10 bases had no gene match. CDR1 and CDR2 (germline): SQVTM, ANQGSEA. This CDR3 reads CSAQDRTLTEAFF. CDR3 sequence (DNA): TGCAGCGCCCAGGACAGGACACTAACTGAAGCTTTCTTT. Filled out from reference TRBV29-1 and TRBJ1-1, the complete variable domain reads SAVISQKPSRDICQRGTSLTIQCQVDSQVTMMFWYRQQPGQSLTLIATANQGSEATYESGFVIDKFPISRPNLTFSTLTVSNMSPEDSSIYLCSAQDRTLTEAFFGQGTRLTVV.

The chain employs TRBV19 and TRBJ2-7; TRBD1 matches 7 bases. This CDR3 has 13 amino acids. Unmatched junction bases numbered 2, after V lost 4 bases and J lost 2 bases. Germline CDR1 LNHDA, CDR2 SQIVND (reference sequence). The CDR3 region is CASSTGQTYEQYF. The CDR3 DNA follows: TGTGCCAGTAGTACGGGACAGACCTACGAGCAGTACTTC.

The chain employs TRBV19 and TRBJ2-7; no clear D gene. Near its end, the DNA agrees better with TRBJ2-5, so the J call may be wrong. This CDR3 has 14 residues. Germline V CDR1 and CDR2: LNHDA, SQIVND (reference sequence). CDR3: CASQSSEFRETQYF. CDR3 DNA sequence: TGTGCCAGTCAATCCTCGGAGTTTCGGGAGACCCAGTACTTC.